This T cell receptor (beta chain) was sequenced for a study of Graves' ophthalmopathy and Graves' hyperthyroidism. Study observations and caveats: Most expanded clonotypes from thyroid (those above 0.001 frequency) were also found in blood.

Researchers took RNA transcripts and amplified TCR beta CDR3 regions from them. HTBI-primed first-round RT-PCR preceded second-round multiplex PCR. MiXCR, applied by TCRdb to the multiplex PCR reads, yields one record per CDR3 protein. The sample has about 660,000 distinct CDR3 sequences; about 40% are singletons. The V segment lost 8 bases and the J segment 1 base; nucleotides outside the gene matches: 3. Germline V gene data show CDR1 as SQVTM and CDR2 as ANQGSEA. The CDR3 length is 13 residues. Points on this clonotype: Its antigen is not known.

The clonotype comes from an adult man with Graves' ophthalmopathy. V usage is TRBV29-1 and J usage is TRBJ2-7, with 12 positions matching TRBD2. What was sequenced was peripheral blood. The CDR3 spells CSQGTSGSYEQYF. The CDR3 coding sequence is TGCAGCCAAGGGACTAGCGGGTCCTACGAGCAGTACTTC.